The source of this T cell receptor beta chain is a study of blood T cell repertoires in COVID-19. In this sample, this clone turned up once. In the authors' methods: Reference gene primers were amplified, and this amplification served to estimate nucleated cell counts. This table comes from immunoSEQ multiplex PCR, and its TCRdb copy is limited to in-frame clones, with some not included. V and J calls and clone size follow that table, whereas D and trimming were derived from the DNA. The sample holds 150,000 to 170,000 clones, 83% seen once. Trimming took 3 bases from V and 0 from J, leaving 9 bases between them. Germline V gene lookup returns CDR1 LNHNV and CDR2 YYDKDF (reference sequence). There are 15 residues in the CDR3.

The sample was peripheral blood. The J gene is TRBJ1-5, the V gene TRBV15; tentative D call: TRBD1 (5 bases). The receptor was isolated from a woman aged 55-75 years with COVID-19, enrolled during active disease. CDR3 protein: CATSRGPISNQPQHF. The CDR3 DNA sequence: TGTGCCACCAGCAGGGGGCCGATTAGCAATCAGCCCCAGCATTTT.